This T cell receptor (beta chain) was identified in a study of beta chain features in type 1 diabetes. Every bit of the isolated RNA underwent reverse transcription, so sequencing read expressed TCRB transcripts. Data came from immunoSEQ multiplex PCR; TCRdb stores just in-frame clones and leaves some out. The profile shows hundreds of thousands of clones, over 12% of them singletons. This clone was counted a few times. Its antigen is still unknown. Notes on the study in general: The naive, central memory and Treg TCRB repertoires of patients appeared to be more similar to one another than those of healthy donors. People with Type 1 diabetes carried modestly yet significantly shorter TCRB CDR3s in all four CD4+ subsets.

With 6 bases clipped from V and 4 bases from J, the junction kept 11 bases outside the gene matches. The CDR3 loop spans 16 amino acids. CDR1 and CDR2 from the germline V gene are LNHDA and SQIVND (reference sequence). Sequencing was done on a sample of naive CD4+ T cells from blood. This TCR derives from a man between 18 and 29 years old with type 1 diabetes. The chain joins TRBV19 to TRBJ1-5; 8 nucleotides line up with TRBD1. CDR3 in DNA: TGTGCCAGTAGCCCCCCACGACAGGGGAGGAATCAGCCCCAGCATTTT. Protein sequence: CASSPPRQGRNQPQHF.